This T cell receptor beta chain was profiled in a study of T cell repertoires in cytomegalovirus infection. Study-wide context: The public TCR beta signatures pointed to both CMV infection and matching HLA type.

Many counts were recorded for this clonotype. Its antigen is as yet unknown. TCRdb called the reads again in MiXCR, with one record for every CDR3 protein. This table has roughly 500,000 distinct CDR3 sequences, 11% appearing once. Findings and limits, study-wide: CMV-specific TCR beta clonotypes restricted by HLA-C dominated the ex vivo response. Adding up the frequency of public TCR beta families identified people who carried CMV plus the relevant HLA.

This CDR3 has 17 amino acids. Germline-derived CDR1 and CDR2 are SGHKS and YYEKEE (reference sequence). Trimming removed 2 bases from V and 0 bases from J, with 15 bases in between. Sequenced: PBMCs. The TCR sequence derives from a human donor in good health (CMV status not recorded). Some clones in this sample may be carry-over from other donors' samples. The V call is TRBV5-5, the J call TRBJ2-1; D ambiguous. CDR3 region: CASSFSSDQASYNEQFF. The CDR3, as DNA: TGTGCCAGCAGCTTCTCCTCTGACCAGGCCTCCTACAATGAGCAGTTCTTC.